This record covers a single T cell receptor (beta chain). Its target is unknown. This sample stems from a study of cytomegalovirus exposure and HLA in healthy donors. Study-wide points: It was about 180 TCR beta chains that were listed as cytomegalovirus-associated.

The method was immunoSEQ multiplex PCR; TCRdb's version includes in-frame clones alone and lacks a portion of them. The sample lists over 75,000 clones, around 90% occurring once. Sequencing input: PBMCs. This clonotype originated in a man aged 25 to 40 in good health and CMV-seronegative.

The CDR3: CATRPPRGRDEQYF. The CDR3, as DNA: TGTGCCACCCGCCCCCCCAGGGGACGCGACGAGCAGTACTTC. This sequence joins TRBV6-1 and TRBJ2-7; tentative D call: TRBD1 (6 bases). Looked up from germline, CDR1 is MNHNS and CDR2 is SASEGT. CDR3 length: 14 residues. Between the trimmed V and J ends, which lost 10 bases and 5 bases, there was a span of 21 bases.